The entry below gives a single T cell receptor beta chain sequence along with its context. Its antigen is as yet unknown. The sample belongs to a study of T cells in Graves' hyperthyroidism and ophthalmopathy. Uncontrolled infection, other autoimmune disease, pregnancy or lactation disqualified patients from enrolment. Study observations and caveats: Researchers report that a 13 V-J model separated ophthalmopathy from stable hyperthyroidism. Blood samples included most of the expanded thyroid clonotypes exceeding 0.001.

RNA transcripts provided the source from which TCR beta CDR3 regions were amplified. A first-round RT-PCR of the TCR CDR3 used the HTBI primer set. TCRdb passed the multiplex PCR reads through MiXCR, listing each CDR3 protein once. The repertoire holds 800,000 or so distinct CDR3 sequences, with 35% to 45% as singletons. The length of the CDR3 is 14 residues. Germline CDR1 is MNHEY and CDR2 is SVGAGI. With 6 bases removed from V and 10 bases from J, the gap between germline ends came to 16 bases. This chain uses TRBV6-5 with TRBJ1-6, with a weak D call TRBD1 (5 bases). Specimen: blood. This receptor was identified in a man aged 18 to 30 with Graves' hyperthyroidism. The CDR3 spells CASRDQGLWSPLHF. CDR3 DNA: TGTGCCAGCAGAGATCAGGGTTTATGGTCACCCCTCCACTTT.